This TCR beta chain was found in a study of cytomegalovirus exposure and HLA in healthy donors. Findings and limits, study-wide: Researchers had no immune exposure information except CMV serostatus available. For most TCR beta V segments, an earlier analysis put the productive rate at about 87% or about 30% of the time.

Trimming removed 0 bases from V and 4 bases from J, with 30 bases in between. The germline CDR1 and CDR2 sequences are LNHNV and YYDKDF (reference sequence). The CDR3 is made up of 21 amino acids. Comments on this clone: Its antigen is not known.

Both 60 Vbeta primers and 13 Jbeta primers went into the PCR. Sequencing was performed with immunoSEQ multiplex PCR; in TCRdb, only in-frame clones are kept and a portion is missing. The sample contains under 95,000 clones, around 75% of which appear only once. While unrecorded immune exposures were likely, the donors were nominally healthy when sampled. Input material: PBMCs. The receptor comes from a woman in her 40s in good health and CMV-seropositive. The rearrangement uses TRBV15 and TRBJ1-2; D call uncertain. CDR3 nucleotides: TGTGCCACCAGCAGAGATCTTATCATAGGACGCACTAGGCCTATATTCTATGGCTACACCTTC. This sequence encodes CATSRDLIIGRTRPIFYGYTF.